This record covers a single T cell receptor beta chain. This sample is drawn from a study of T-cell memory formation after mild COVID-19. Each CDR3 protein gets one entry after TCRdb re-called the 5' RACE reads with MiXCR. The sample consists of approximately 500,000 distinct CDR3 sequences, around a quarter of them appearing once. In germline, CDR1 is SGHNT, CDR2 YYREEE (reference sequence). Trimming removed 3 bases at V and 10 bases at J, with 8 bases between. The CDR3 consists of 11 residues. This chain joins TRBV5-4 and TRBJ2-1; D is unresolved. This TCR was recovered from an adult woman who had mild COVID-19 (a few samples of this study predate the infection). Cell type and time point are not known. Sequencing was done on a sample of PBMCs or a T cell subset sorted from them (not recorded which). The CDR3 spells CASSSDGEQFF. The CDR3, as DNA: TGTGCCAGCAGCTCGGACGGGGAGCAGTTCTTC. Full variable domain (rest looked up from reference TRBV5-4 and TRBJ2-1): ETGVTQSPTHLIKTRGQQVTLRCSSQSGHNTVSWYQQALGQGPQFIFQYYREEENGRGNFPPRFSGLQFPNYSSELNVNALELDDSALYLCASSSDGEQFFGPGTRLTVL.